This is a list of T cell receptor beta chains from one sample in a study of graft-versus-host responses after intestinal transplantation. Their antigens remain unidentified. Sequencing used immunoSEQ multiplex PCR; TCRdb keeps in-frame clones, though not all of them. The profile covers tens of thousands of clones, with 85% to 95% appearing a single time and about 0.54% taken by the ten largest. The sample in question was unstimulated CD8+ T cells sorted from spleen or lymph node cells, obtained before transplant. Receptors originate from a human donor who was the organ donor for an intestinal transplant. Both conserved end residues are part of each CDR3. A D gene is named only where the DNA matches it firmly. For some rows the clone size is stated as once, few or many, or as a class when expanded; others skip it.

>NA|TRBV5-8|TRBJ1-1|NA
CASSLRGMGTEAFF
TGTGCCAGCAGCTTGCGGGGAATGGGGACTGAAGCTTTCTTT
>NA|TRBV13|TRBJ1-2|NA
CASSLINFYGYTF
TGTGCCAGCAGCTTAATTAACTTCTATGGCTACACCTTC
>NA|TRBV4-1|TRBJ2-3|TRBD2
CASSQHPRGITDTQYF
TGCGCCAGCAGCCAACACCCGCGGGGGATCACAGATACGCAGTATTTT
>NA|TRBV4-1|TRBJ2-2|NA
CASSHMTLIGELFF
TGCGCCAGCAGCCATATGACGCTGATCGGGGAGCTGTTTTTT
>NA|TRBV30|TRBJ1-2|NA
CAWSSADTTNYGYTF
TGTGCCTGGAGCTCGGCCGATACCACTAACTATGGCTACACCTTC
>NA|TRBV7-8|TRBJ2-7|TRBD2
CASGLVVYEQYF
TGTGCCAGCGGACTAGTTGTCTACGAGCAGTACTTC
>NA|TRBV6-5|TRBJ1-1|NA
CASTLAPDTEAFF
TGTGCCAGCACTCTGGCCCCGGACACTGAAGCTTTCTTT
>few|TRBV19|TRBJ1-1|TRBD1
CASRTTGGLGAFF
TGTGCCAGTAGGACAACAGGGGGCTTGGGTGCTTTCTTT
>once|TRBV29-1|TRBJ2-2|TRBD1
CSVPSPGQGAHGELFF
TGCAGCGTTCCTTCTCCGGGACAGGGGGCCCACGGGGAGCTGTTTTTT
>NA|TRBV13|TRBJ1-2|NA
CASSLETGYGYTF
TGTGCCAGCAGCTTAGAGACGGGGTATGGCTACACCTTC
>NA|TRBV7-2|TRBJ1-2|NA
CASSFSGVAFF
TGTGCCAGCAGCTTTTCCGGCGTAGCTTTTTTC
>NA|TRBV29-1|TRBJ2-7|NA
CSVGTAYEQYF
TGCAGCGTTGGTACCGCCTACGAGCAGTACTTC
>NA|TRBV7-6|TRBJ2-7|TRBD2
CASSLASAGGAYEQYF
TGTGCCAGCAGCTTAGCTTCGGCGGGGGGGGCCTACGAGCAGTACTTC
>NA|TRBV7-9|TRBJ1-1|NA
CASSKRENTEAFF
TGTGCCAGCAGCAAACGAGAGAACACTGAAGCTTTCTTT
>NA|TRBV10-3|TRBJ2-1|NA
CAISAAGLHNEQFF
TGTGCCATCAGTGCGGCAGGACTGCACAATGAGCAGTTCTTC
>few|TRBV7-9|TRBJ2-2|NA
CASSPLTGNTGELFF
TGTGCCAGCAGCCCTTTGACAGGGAACACCGGGGAGCTGTTTTTT
>NA|TRBV6-1|TRBJ1-3|NA
CASSEVEGYSGNTIYF
TGTGCCAGCAGTGAGGTTGAAGGTTACTCTGGAAACACCATATATTTT
>NA|TRBV5-6|TRBJ2-3|NA
CASSWGPDTQYF
TGTGCCAGCAGCTGGGGTCCAGATACGCAGTATTTT
>NA|TRBV19|TRBJ1-3|NA
CASSMDNSGNTIYF
TGTGCCAGTAGTATGGACAACTCTGGAAACACCATATATTTT
>NA|TRBV9|TRBJ2-7|NA
CASSVETDFYEQYF
TGTGCCAGCAGCGTAGAGACAGATTTCTACGAGCAGTACTTC
>NA|TRBV2|TRBJ1-1|TRBD1
CASRERGPEAFF
TGTGCCAGCAGGGAAAGGGGGCCTGAAGCTTTCTTT
>once|TRBV2|TRBJ2-5|TRBD1
CASRPGQAQETQYF
TGTGCCAGCAGGCCGGGACAGGCCCAAGAGACCCAGTACTTC
>NA|TRBV5-4|TRBJ2-3|NA
CASSWWGGPTDTQYF
TGTGCCAGCAGCTGGTGGGGGGGCCCCACAGATACGCAGTATTTT
>NA|TRBV4-1|TRBJ1-2|NA
CASSHNPRDTFNYGYTF
TGCGCCAGCAGCCACAACCCCCGGGACACTTTTAACTATGGCTACACCTTC
>NA|TRBV5-6|TRBJ1-1|NA
CASSLAGPNTEAFF
TGTGCCAGCAGCTTGGCAGGGCCGAACACTGAAGCTTTCTTT
>NA|TRBV11-2|TRBJ2-1|TRBD2
CASSLVSGLAATYNEQFF
TGTGCCAGCAGCTTAGTTTCAGGACTAGCGGCGACCTACAATGAGCAGTTCTTC
>NA|TRBV7-3|TRBJ2-1|NA
CASSFLDNEQFF
TGTGCCAGCAGCTTTCTGGACAATGAGCAGTTCTTC
>NA|TRBV5-6|TRBJ2-3|NA
CASSLVSGAHTQYF
TGTGCCAGCAGCTTGGTGTCAGGTGCTCATACGCAGTATTTT
>NA|TRBV27|TRBJ1-5|NA
CASSSPGLNQPQHF
TGTGCCAGCAGTTCCCCGGGGCTAAATCAGCCCCAGCATTTT
>once|TRBV6-5|TRBJ1-1|NA
CASSYTLNTEAFF
TGTGCCAGCAGTTACACTCTGAACACTGAAGCTTTCTTT
>once|TRBV10-1|TRBJ1-1|TRBD1
CASSGQGVKNTEAFF
TGCGCCAGCAGTGGACAGGGAGTCAAGAACACTGAAGCTTTCTTT
>NA|TRBV15|TRBJ1-1|NA
CATSLGEGWAEAFF
TGTGCCACCAGCTTGGGAGAAGGGTGGGCTGAAGCTTTCTTT
>NA|TRBV7-3|TRBJ2-1|NA
CANSKGPTAWPNEQFF
TGTGCCAACAGCAAAGGGCCTACGGCGTGGCCTAATGAGCAGTTCTTC
>NA|TRBV6-1|TRBJ1-2|NA
CASSEALYETLSINYGYTF
TGTGCCAGCAGTGAAGCGCTGTATGAAACACTATCAATTAACTATGGCTACACCTTC
>NA|TRBV6-1|TRBJ1-5|TRBD1
CASRMTGQNQPQHF
TGTGCCAGCAGGATGACAGGGCAGAATCAGCCCCAGCATTTT
>NA|TRBV15|TRBJ1-1|NA
CATSSPFVLGNTEAFF
TGTGCCACCAGCTCCCCTTTCGTGTTGGGGAACACTGAAGCTTTCTTT
>few|TRBV5-4|TRBJ2-1|TRBD2
CASSLGLAGEVLIYNEQFF
TGTGCCAGCAGCTTGGGACTAGCGGGGGAAGTCCTGATCTACAATGAGCAGTTCTTC
>NA|TRBV15|TRBJ2-2|TRBD2
CATSRDPGLAGGTGELFF
TGTGCCACCAGCAGAGATCCGGGACTAGCGGGGGGGACCGGGGAGCTGTTTTTT
>once|TRBV7-9|TRBJ2-1|NA
CASSARGPSYNEQFF
TGTGCCAGCAGCGCGCGGGGGCCTTCCTACAATGAGCAGTTCTTC
>NA|TRBV6-1|TRBJ2-7|NA
CASKWESPHEQYF
TGTGCCAGCAAATGGGAGAGTCCTCACGAGCAGTACTTC
>NA|TRBV11-3|TRBJ2-7|TRBD2
CASSPSGGFSYEQYF
TGTGCCAGCAGCCCGAGCGGGGGGTTCTCCTACGAGCAGTACTTC
>NA|TRBV6-5|TRBJ1-2|TRBD1
CASSYTGTGSYGYTF
TGTGCCAGCAGTTACACTGGGACAGGGTCCTATGGCTACACCTTC
>NA|TRBV25-1|TRBJ2-1|TRBD2
CASSKAGPYNEQFF
TGTGCCAGCAGCAAAGCGGGGCCCTACAATGAGCAGTTCTTC
>NA|TRBV4-3|TRBJ1-3|NA
CASSQAGAGNTIYF
TGCGCCAGCAGCCAAGCAGGGGCTGGAAACACCATATATTTT
>once|TRBV27|TRBJ2-7|NA
CASSLTPGYEQYF
TGTGCCAGCAGTTTAACCCCCGGCTACGAGCAGTACTTC
>NA|TRBV7-9|TRBJ1-4|TRBD1
CASRSDDRAEKLFF
TGTGCCAGCAGGTCCGATGACAGGGCTGAAAAACTGTTTTTT
>NA|TRBV11-2|TRBJ2-5|NA
CASSLGIGQETQYF
TGTGCCAGCAGCTTAGGTATTGGTCAAGAGACCCAGTACTTC
>NA|TRBV7-6|TRBJ2-3|TRBD2
CASSAIAGGPDTQYF
TGTGCCAGCAGCGCAATAGCGGGGGGTCCAGATACGCAGTATTTT
>NA|TRBV6-5|TRBJ2-1|NA
CASSYYQTWVNEQFF
TGTGCCAGCAGTTACTACCAGACCTGGGTGAATGAGCAGTTCTTC
>NA|TRBV4-1|TRBJ1-5|TRBD1
CASNQRQGVNNQPQHF
TGCGCCAGCAACCAAAGACAGGGGGTTAACAATCAGCCCCAGCATTTT
>NA|TRBV5-6|TRBJ2-3|TRBD2
CASSPGPGGPDTQYF
TGTGCCAGCAGCCCGGGGCCGGGGGGGCCAGATACGCAGTATTTT